This is a list of T cell receptor beta chains from one sample in a study of T cell clusters in autoimmune cytopenias. TCRdb reworked the multiplex PCR reads into one entry per CDR3 protein, no DNA. The sample table includes roughly 8,300 distinct CDR3 sequences. Sequencing was done on a sample of peripheral blood. These TCRs come from a human donor with an autoimmune cytopenia or autoimmune hepatitis (not recorded which). The CDR3 runs from the conserved cysteine through the conserved F or W. Only part of the rows carry a size: once, few, many, or a class if the clone is expanded.

>TRBJ1-1|TRBV10-3|-
CAIRGGTGQGMNTEAFF
>TRBJ1-5|TRBV6-6|-
CASSFGTRSNQPQHF
>TRBJ2-1|TRBV12-3/TRBV12-4|-
CASIPKGGGGFGEQFF
>TRBJ1-3|TRBV6-5|-
CAWGGGRPANTIYF
>TRBJ1-2|TRBV19|-
CASRPGTGEANYGYTF
>TRBJ2-3|TRBV5-1|-
CASRNVAGPGADTQYF
>TRBJ1-2|TRBV5-6|-
CASSPSRDSGNYGYTF
>TRBJ2-4|TRBV5-5|-
CASSPDRVKGFIAKNIQYF
>TRBJ1-2|TRBV12-3/TRBV12-4|-
CASSHHGGNYGYTF
>TRBJ2-3|TRBV20-1|-
CSAPGWGGGTDTQYF
>TRBJ1-6|TRBV6-5|medium-sized
CASSYGGSLSNSPLHF
>TRBJ2-1|TRBV30|-
CAWRRTGATGQFF
>TRBJ2-7|TRBV19|medium-sized
CASNAPGQGYEQYF
>TRBJ2-6|TRBV19|medium-sized
CASSTPGPAGANVLTF
>TRBJ1-5|TRBV19|-
CASSMGRGTFQYINQPQHF
>TRBJ1-2|TRBV6-6|-
CASSDITGKGGYTF
>TRBJ1-5|TRBV15|medium-sized
CATSSARITGNQPQHF
>TRBJ1-5|TRBV7-6|-
CASNPRRGADNQPQHF
>TRBJ1-4|TRBV6-5|medium-sized
CASRLTGGNEKLFF
>TRBJ2-5|TRBV5-6|medium-sized
CASSFDRQETQYF
>TRBJ2-7|TRBV5-6|-
CASSFGFPSYEQYF
>TRBJ2-1|TRBV7-2|-
CASSHHSGGNNEQFF
>TRBJ2-1|TRBV18|-
CASSLRTGAGNEQFF
>TRBJ1-4|TRBV30|medium-sized
CAWKRDRGPPNEKLFF
>TRBJ2-3|TRBV7-9|medium-sized
CASSTTSAELDTQYF
>TRBJ2-3|TRBV5-1|-
CASSSFGWGADTQYF